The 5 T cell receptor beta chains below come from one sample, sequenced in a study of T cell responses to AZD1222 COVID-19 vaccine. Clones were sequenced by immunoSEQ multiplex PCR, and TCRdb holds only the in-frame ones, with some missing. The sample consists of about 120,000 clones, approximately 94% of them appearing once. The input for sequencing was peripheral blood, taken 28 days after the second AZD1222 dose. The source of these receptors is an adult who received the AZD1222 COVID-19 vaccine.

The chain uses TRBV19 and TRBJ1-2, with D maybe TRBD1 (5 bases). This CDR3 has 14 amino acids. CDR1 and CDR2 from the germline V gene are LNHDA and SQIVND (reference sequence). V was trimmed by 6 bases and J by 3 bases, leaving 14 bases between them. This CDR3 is CASRMGPGDYGYTF. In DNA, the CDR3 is TGTGCCAGTAGGATGGGACCCGGGGACTATGGCTACACCTTC.

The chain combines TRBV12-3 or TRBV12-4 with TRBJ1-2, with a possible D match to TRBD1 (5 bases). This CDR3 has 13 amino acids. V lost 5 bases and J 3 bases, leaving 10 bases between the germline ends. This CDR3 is CASSQGQYYGYTF. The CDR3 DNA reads TGTGCCAGCAGTCAGGGCCAATACTATGGCTACACCTTC.

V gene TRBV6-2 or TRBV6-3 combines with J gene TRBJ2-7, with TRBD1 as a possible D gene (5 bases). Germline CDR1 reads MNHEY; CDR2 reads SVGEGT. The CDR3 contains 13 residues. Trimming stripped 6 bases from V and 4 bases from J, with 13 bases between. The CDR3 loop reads CASSRHPGYEQYF. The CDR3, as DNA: TGTGCCAGCAGCAGACATCCAGGGTACGAGCAGTACTTC.

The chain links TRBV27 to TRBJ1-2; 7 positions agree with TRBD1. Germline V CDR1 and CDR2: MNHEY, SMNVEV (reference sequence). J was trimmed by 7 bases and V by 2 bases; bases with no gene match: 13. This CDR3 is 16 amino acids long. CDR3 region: CASSLRTGATSSGYTF. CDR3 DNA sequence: TGTGCCAGCAGTTTAAGGACAGGAGCCACCTCCTCTGGCTACACCTTC.

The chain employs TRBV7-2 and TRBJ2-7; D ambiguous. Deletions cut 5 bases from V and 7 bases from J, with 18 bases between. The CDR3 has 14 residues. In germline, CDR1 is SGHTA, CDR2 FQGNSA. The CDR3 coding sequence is TGTGCCAGCAGCCCGCTTTCACAAGGGTGGGAGCAGTACTTC. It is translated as CASSPLSQGWEQYF.